This TCR beta chain came from a study of blood T cell repertoires in COVID-19. About the research overall: Acute-phase and convalescent COVID-19 samples originated in the United States, Italy and Spain.

Germline CDR1 SGHDT, CDR2 YYEEEE. V lost 7 bases and J lost 3; bases outside the gene matches: 8. The CDR3 is 15 amino acids. How the authors handled the data: Estimates of nucleated cell counts were drawn from the amplification of reference gene primers. The method was immunoSEQ multiplex PCR; TCRdb's version includes in-frame clones alone and lacks a portion of them. From that table come the V and J calls and clone size; the DNA was used to work out D and trimming. The sample has approximately 190,000 clones, about four fifths seen once. The receptor was isolated from an older woman with COVID-19, enrolled during active disease. J is TRBJ2-3 and V is TRBV5-6; 10 positions agree with TRBD1. Material: peripheral blood. This CDR3 is CASGTRTGGTDTQYF. In nucleotides, the CDR3 is TGTGCCAGCGGGACCCGGACAGGGGGGACAGATACGCAGTATTTT.